A single sample gave rise to the 13 T cell receptor beta chains below, sequenced in a study of blood T cell repertoires in COVID-19. The assay was immunoSEQ multiplex PCR, and TCRdb's table has in-frame clones only and misses some. Seen here are 220,000 or so clones, around 86% observed once, and the top ten hold 2% to 2.5%. What was sequenced was PBMCs or T cells enriched from blood (not recorded which). These receptor sequences come from a woman aged 50 to 65 who had recovered from COVID-19.

This clone was seen only once. Additional DNA sequences in this sample encode the identical CDR3. V and J are TRBV18 and TRBJ1-4; D gene uncertain. From germline, CDR1 is KGHSH and CDR2 LQKENI. The CDR3 covers 14 residues. With 6 bases removed from V and 0 bases from J, the gap between germline ends came to 8 bases. This CDR3 is CASSSGTTNEKLFF. CDR3 in DNA: TGTGCCAGCTCCTCAGGAACAACTAATGAAAAACTGTTTTTT.

This rearrangement joins TRBV28 to TRBJ2-7; 12 bases agree with TRBD1. This CDR3 contains 16 residues. Per the germline V gene, CDR1 is MDHEN and CDR2 is SYDVKM. Trimming cost V 2 bases and J 7 bases; bases outside gene matches: 9. The CDR3 DNA reads TGTGCCAGCAGTTTAGGGTTGGGACAGGGGGCTTGGGAGCAGTACTTC. It yields the protein CASSLGLGQGAWEQYF.

The chain links TRBV2 to TRBJ2-3; TRBD2 agrees at 10 bases. The V segment lost 7 bases and the J segment 5 bases; nucleotides outside the gene matches: 6. The CDR3 runs 14 residues. Per the germline V gene, CDR1 is SNHLY and CDR2 is FYNNEI. The CDR3 spells CASKGTSVRDTQYF. The CDR3, as DNA: TGTGCCAGCAAAGGGACTAGCGTCAGAGATACGCAGTATTTT.

This chain links TRBV28 with TRBJ1-4, with D tentatively TRBD1 (6 bases). CDR1 MDHEN and CDR2 SYDVKM come from the germline V gene. The CDR3 is made up of 17 amino acids. Trimming took 5 bases from V and 7 from J, leaving 23 bases between them. The CDR3 is CASSTAAWQGRSEKLFF. The CDR3 DNA follows: TGTGCCAGCAGTACCGCCGCCTGGCAGGGGCGGAGTGAAAAACTGTTTTTT.

This rearrangement joins TRBV7-8 to TRBJ1-1; no reliable D call. The CDR3 has 14 amino acids. Trimming removed 1 base from V and 1 base from J, with 7 bases in between. Germline CDR1 reads SGHVS; CDR2 reads FQNEAQ. The CDR3 here is CASSLGGQNTEAFF. The CDR3 region has the DNA TGTGCCAGCAGCTTAGGAGGGCAGAACACTGAAGCTTTCTTT.

V is TRBV4-1 and J is TRBJ2-1; 9 nucleotides agree with TRBD1. CDR3 length equals 15 residues. CDR1 MGHRA and CDR2 YSYEKL come from the germline V gene. V lost 4 bases, J lost 3 bases, and 4 bases stayed unmatched. In nucleotides, the CDR3 is TGCGCCAGCAGCCGCCGGGACAGGGACTACAATGAGCAGTTCTTC. Encoded protein: CASSRRDRDYNEQFF.

The chain carries TRBV6-5 and TRBJ1-1, with D hard to call. V lost 7 bases to trimming and J lost 7 bases, with 10 bases between them. CDR1 is MNHEY and CDR2 is SVGAGI in the germline V gene. The CDR3 length is 11 residues. The CDR3 protein is CASKTGGEAFF. CDR3 nucleotide sequence: TGTGCCAGCAAAACGGGAGGTGAAGCTTTCTTT.

This chain joins TRBV27 and TRBJ1-6; the D gene is possibly TRBD1 (5 bases). The V end lost 8 bases, the J end lost 7 bases, and 15 bases lay between the germline ends. This CDR3 is built from 14 residues. In germline, CDR1 is MNHEY, CDR2 SMNVEV (reference sequence). CDR3 amino acids: CASGRGLPNSPLHF. CDR3 coding DNA: TGTGCCAGCGGGAGGGGCCTCCCGAATTCACCCCTCCACTTT.

This rearrangement joins TRBV3-1 (or the pseudogene TRBV3-2) to TRBJ1-6; 7 nucleotides agree with TRBD1. Germline V lookup: CDR1 LGHDT, CDR2 YNNKEL (reference sequence). V was pared by 0 bases and J by 10 bases, with 9 bases of the junction left unmatched. This CDR3 has 16 amino acids. CDR3 region: CASSQDQGRGLSPLHF. The CDR3 bases are TGTGCCAGCAGCCAAGATCAGGGCAGGGGGTTGTCACCCCTCCACTTT.

The chain uses TRBV10-1 and TRBJ2-7, with D maybe TRBD2 (6 bases). Germline CDR1 WNHNN, CDR2 SYGVQD (reference sequence). The CDR3 is made up of 18 amino acids. Trimming cost V 7 bases and J 2 bases, with 27 bases left between them. CDR3 protein: CASISADSTDERAYEQYF. As DNA, the CDR3 is TGCGCCAGCATCTCCGCCGACAGTACAGACGAGCGGGCCTACGAGCAGTACTTC.

This clone was seen only once. This rearrangement joins TRBV7-2 to TRBJ2-5, with D tentatively TRBD2 (6 bases). The CDR3 sequence is 16 residues long. CDR1 SGHTA and CDR2 FQGNSA come from the germline V gene. The V and J ends lost 5 bases and 4 bases respectively, with 20 bases between them. This CDR3 reads CASSPSSWGGGETQYF. The CDR3 DNA reads as TGTGCCAGCAGCCCATCAAGTTGGGGAGGAGGAGAGACCCAGTACTTC.

In nucleotides, the CDR3 is TGTGCCAGCAGTTCGACTGGGGGGGACCGATATGAGCAGTACTTC. Its translation: CASSSTGGDRYEQYF. The chain couples TRBV28 to TRBJ2-7; TRBD2 aligns across 7 bases. Germline V CDR1 and CDR2: MDHEN, SYDVKM. V shed 4 bases and J 7 bases; nucleotides not matched to a gene: 13. The CDR3 has 15 amino acids.

The genes are TRBV6-5 and TRBJ1-6, with D maybe TRBD1 (5 bases). Germline V gives CDR1 MNHEY, CDR2 SVGAGI. Trimming stripped 4 bases from V and 9 bases from J, with 13 bases between. The length of the CDR3 is 14 residues. DNA of the CDR3: TGTGCCAGCAGTTCAGGGTCAGCCAGTTCACCCCTCCACTTT. Its protein product is CASSSGSASSPLHF.